The rows below give T cell receptor beta chains drawn from one sample of a study of blood T cell repertoires in COVID-19. Only in-frame clones appear in the TCRdb table, and some are missing; sequencing was by immunoSEQ multiplex PCR. The sample lists about 230,000 clones, roughly 80% seen once, with about 8% in the top ten. Material for sequencing was peripheral blood. These receptors were obtained from a woman aged 45-65 years with acute or convalescent COVID-19. Each CDR3 is given with its conserved first and last residue. Fields, in order: J gene, V gene, D gene, clone size, CDR3 protein, CDR3 DNA. D genes are given only for firm matches. Clone sizes are given selectively: once, few, many, or a class where the clone is expanded.

J: TRBJ1-3
V: TRBV28
D: TRBD1
size: once
CDR3: CASRSGGSGNTIYF
DNA: TGTGCCAGCAGGTCAGGGGGCTCTGGAAACACCATATATTTT

J: TRBJ1-5
V: TRBV7-8
D: .
size: .
CDR3: CASSQDRGNQPQHF
DNA: TGTGCCAGCAGCCAGGATCGGGGCAATCAGCCCCAGCATTTT

J: TRBJ1-5
V: TRBV2
D: .
size: few
CDR3: CASSVSSANQPQHF
DNA: TGTGCCAGCAGTGTCTCTAGCGCCAATCAGCCCCAGCATTTT

J: TRBJ1-1
V: TRBV7-2
D: .
size: once
CDR3: CASSFSRNMNTEAFF
DNA: TGTGCCAGCAGCTTTAGCAGAAATATGAACACTGAAGCTTTCTTT

J: TRBJ1-6
V: TRBV3-1/TRBV3-2
D: TRBD1
size: .
CDR3: CASSQGWQGASPLHF
DNA: TGTGCCAGCAGCCAAGGCTGGCAGGGGGCTTCACCCCTCCACTTT

J: TRBJ2-1
V: TRBV9
D: TRBD2
size: .
CDR3: CASSVEVLAGRNNEQFF
DNA: TGTGCCAGCAGCGTAGAGGTGCTAGCGGGGCGGAATAATGAGCAGTTCTTC

J: TRBJ1-5
V: TRBV28
D: .
size: few
CDR3: CASSFVWLWAPVHF
DNA: TGTGCCAGCAGTTTTGTTTGGCTATGGGCGCCGGTGCATTTT

J: TRBJ1-2
V: TRBV4-2
D: TRBD1
size: few
CDR3: CASSQGQGFSNRWGYTF
DNA: TGTGCCAGCAGCCAAGGACAGGGATTCTCGAACAGGTGGGGCTACACCTTC

J: TRBJ1-6
V: TRBV30
D: TRBD1
size: .
CDR3: CAWSEGTVGVSSPLHF
DNA: TGTGCCTGGAGTGAAGGGACAGTTGGCGTTTCTTCACCCCTCCACTTT

J: TRBJ1-2
V: TRBV28
D: .
size: .
CDR3: CASSNRRARYTF
DNA: TGTGCCAGCAGTAATAGGAGGGCACGCTACACCTTC

J: TRBJ1-2
V: TRBV9
D: TRBD1
size: few
CDR3: CASSAGDRGNVGYTF
DNA: TGTGCCAGCAGCGCGGGGGACAGGGGGAATGTGGGCTACACCTTC

J: TRBJ1-4
V: TRBV7-8
D: TRBD1
size: .
CDR3: CASSFYPGQGRANEKLFF
DNA: TGTGCCAGCAGCTTCTATCCGGGACAGGGAAGGGCTAATGAAAAACTGTTTTTT

J: TRBJ2-2
V: TRBV5-1
D: TRBD1
size: .
CDR3: CASSLGQGSTGELFF
DNA: TGCGCCAGCAGCTTGGGACAGGGGAGCACCGGGGAGCTGTTTTTT

J: TRBJ2-2
V: TRBV3-1/TRBV3-2
D: .
size: .
CDR3: CASSQGGSFTGELFF
DNA: TGTGCCAGCAGTCAGGGGGGCTCGTTCACCGGGGAGCTGTTTTTT

J: TRBJ1-2
V: TRBV28
D: .
size: .
CDR3: CATPSQGRNGYTF
DNA: TGTGCCACCCCCTCCCAGGGTAGGAATGGCTACACCTTC

J: TRBJ2-3
V: TRBV27
D: .
size: .
CDR3: CASSYGRNTDTQYF
DNA: TGTGCCAGCAGTTACGGTAGAAACACAGATACGCAGTATTTT

J: TRBJ1-6
V: TRBV4-1
D: TRBD1
size: .
CDR3: CASSQGQGRDNSPLHF
DNA: TGCGCCAGCAGCCAAGGACAGGGAAGGGATAATTCACCCCTCCACTTT

J: TRBJ2-2
V: TRBV11-2
D: .
size: .
CDR3: CASSSPPFRRGDTGELFF
DNA: TGTGCCAGCAGCTCTCCCCCCTTTCGCAGGGGAGACACCGGGGAGCTGTTTTTT

J: TRBJ1-5
V: TRBV7-8
D: .
size: .
CDR3: CASSFGGSRSNQPQHF
DNA: TGTGCCAGCAGCTTTGGAGGCAGTAGGAGCAATCAGCCCCAGCATTTT

J: TRBJ2-7
V: TRBV28
D: TRBD2
size: few
CDR3: CASSTGGDTYEQYF
DNA: TGTGCCAGCAGTACGGGGGGGGATACCTACGAGCAGTACTTC

J: TRBJ2-7
V: TRBV28
D: TRBD2
size: .
CDR3: CASNFGGRSGEQYF
DNA: TGTGCCAGCAATTTCGGCGGGAGGTCAGGAGAGCAGTACTTC

J: TRBJ2-7
V: TRBV6-2/TRBV6-3
D: TRBD2
size: .
CDR3: CASSPGLAGVTEQYF
DNA: TGTGCCAGCAGTCCGGGACTAGCGGGAGTTACCGAGCAGTACTTC

J: TRBJ2-7
V: TRBV14
D: TRBD1
size: .
CDR3: CASSRNVGTGAGEQYF
DNA: TGTGCCAGCAGCCGAAATGTTGGGACAGGGGCGGGGGAGCAGTACTTC

J: TRBJ1-5
V: TRBV7-8
D: .
size: .
CDR3: CASSSVDSNQPQHF
DNA: TGTGCCAGCAGCTCAGTTGATAGCAATCAGCCCCAGCATTTT

J: TRBJ2-1
V: TRBV28
D: TRBD2
size: .
CDR3: CASSLIQRGADEQFF
DNA: TGTGCCAGCAGTTTAATCCAGCGGGGGGCGGATGAGCAGTTCTTC

J: TRBJ2-3
V: TRBV2
D: TRBD2
size: .
CDR3: CASSKLAGGSGDPQYF
DNA: TGTGCCAGCAGTAAACTAGCGGGGGGTTCCGGCGATCCGCAGTATTTT

J: TRBJ1-2
V: TRBV27
D: TRBD1
size: .
CDR3: CASSLSRDRYPYYTF
DNA: TGTGCCAGCAGTTTGTCTCGGGACAGGTATCCCTACTACACCTTC

J: TRBJ2-5
V: TRBV9
D: .
size: .
CDR3: CASSVGVALQETQYF
DNA: TGTGCCAGCAGCGTAGGTGTTGCGCTACAAGAGACCCAGTACTTC

J: TRBJ2-3
V: TRBV19
D: TRBD2
size: once
CDR3: CASSTESGRRESTDTQYF
DNA: TGTGCCAGTAGTACGGAATCCGGCAGGCGGGAGTCAACAGATACGCAGTATTTT

J: TRBJ1-5
V: TRBV12-3/TRBV12-4
D: .
size: once
CDR3: CASKTGVNQPQHF
DNA: TGTGCCAGCAAGACAGGAGTGAATCAGCCCCAGCATTTT

J: TRBJ2-7
V: TRBV27
D: TRBD1
size: once
CDR3: CASSLSGQDQEYF
DNA: TGTGCCAGCAGTTTATCAGGACAGGACCAAGAGTACTTC

J: TRBJ2-7
V: TRBV28
D: TRBD1
size: .
CDR3: CASTRTDRGEQYF
DNA: TGTGCCAGCACTCGGACCGACAGGGGCGAGCAGTACTTC

J: TRBJ2-1
V: TRBV24-1
D: TRBD2
size: .
CDR3: CATGGTSFLNEQFF
DNA: TGTGCCACCGGCGGGACTAGCTTCCTCAATGAGCAGTTCTTC

J: TRBJ1-2
V: TRBV10-3
D: .
size: .
CDR3: CAIRGNYGYTF
DNA: TGTGCCATCCGGGGGAACTATGGCTACACCTTC

J: TRBJ1-6
V: TRBV18
D: .
size: once
CDR3: CASSPLRAEGSPLHF
DNA: TGTGCCAGCTCACCACTCAGAGCTGAGGGCTCACCCCTCCACTTT

J: TRBJ2-1
V: TRBV5-1
D: TRBD1
size: .
CDR3: CASSLEWDRRGEQFF
DNA: TGCGCCAGCAGCTTGGAGTGGGACAGGAGGGGTGAGCAGTTCTTC

J: TRBJ1-1
V: TRBV30
D: .
size: .
CDR3: CAWILRSEAFF
DNA: TGTGCCTGGATATTGCGTTCTGAAGCTTTCTTT

J: TRBJ1-6
V: TRBV28
D: TRBD1
size: .
CDR3: CASSLWSRTGGNSPLHF
DNA: TGTGCCAGCAGTTTATGGTCTAGGACAGGCGGGAATTCACCCCTCCACTTT

J: TRBJ1-5
V: TRBV10-3
D: .
size: .
CDR3: CAISEGRENQPQHF
DNA: TGTGCCATCAGTGAGGGACGGGAAAATCAGCCCCAGCATTTT

J: TRBJ2-7
V: TRBV6-5
D: .
size: .
CDR3: CASSFTGYVHEQYF
DNA: TGTGCCAGCAGTTTCACAGGGTATGTCCACGAGCAGTACTTC

J: TRBJ2-3
V: TRBV2
D: TRBD2
size: .
CDR3: CASSTSVRTDTQYF
DNA: TGTGCCAGCTCCACTAGCGTACGCACAGATACGCAGTATTTT

J: TRBJ2-3
V: TRBV5-1
D: .
size: .
CDR3: CASSYQGHGTDTQYF
DNA: TGCGCCAGCAGCTATCAGGGGCACGGGACAGATACGCAGTATTTT

J: TRBJ2-7
V: TRBV5-8
D: TRBD2
size: many
CDR3: CASSLKLAGRSYEQYF
DNA: TGTGCCAGCAGCTTGAAGTTAGCGGGGCGCTCCTACGAGCAGTACTTC

J: TRBJ2-1
V: TRBV6-1
D: .
size: few
CDR3: CASSEAPGYEQFF
DNA: TGTGCCAGCAGTGAAGCGCCGGGTTATGAGCAGTTCTTC

J: TRBJ2-2
V: TRBV19
D: .
size: .
CDR3: CASSTTANTGELFF
DNA: TGTGCCAGTAGTACCACAGCGAACACCGGGGAGCTGTTTTTT

J: TRBJ1-2
V: TRBV3-1/TRBV3-2
D: .
size: .
CDR3: CASSPKEINYGYTF
DNA: TGTGCCAGCAGTCCAAAGGAGATTAACTATGGCTACACCTTC